The 20 T cell receptor beta chains below all came from one sample that was sequenced in a study of STAT5B mutations in CD4+ large granular lymphocyte leukemia. Sequencing used immunoSEQ multiplex PCR; TCRdb keeps in-frame clones, though not all of them. The profile shows 30,000 to 35,000 clones, nearly 90% of them singletons. Material: CD4+ T cells from blood buffy coats. The source is a human donor in good health.

The chain joins TRBV19 to TRBJ2-2; no firm D call. The V end was cut by 1 base, the J end by 4 bases, with 7 bases between. CDR3 length: 14 amino acids. Germline assignment: CDR1 LNHDA and CDR2 SQIVND (reference sequence). CDR3 residues: CASSIAGFTGELFF. The CDR3, as DNA: TGTGCCAGTAGTATAGCAGGTTTCACCGGGGAGCTGTTTTTT.

J is TRBJ1-2 and V is TRBV6-6; possibly TRBD1 for D (5 bases). V lost 2 bases and J 5 bases, leaving 18 bases between the germline ends. The CDR3 sequence is 16 residues long. In germline, CDR1 is MNHNY, CDR2 SVGAGI (reference sequence). This chain's CDR3 is CASSYRIRDGAYGYTF. The CDR3 region has the DNA TGTGCCAGCAGTTACCGCATCCGGGACGGAGCTTATGGCTACACCTTC.

This chain connects TRBV29-1 to TRBJ2-3, with 7 bases identical to TRBD1. Unmatched junction bases numbered 9, after V lost 8 bases and J lost 1 base. Germline CDR1 is SQVTM and CDR2 is ANQGSEA. The CDR3 has 14 amino acids. CDR3 DNA: TGCAGCTCGGCCTTAGGACAGGGCACAGATACGCAGTATTTT. Residues: CSSALGQGTDTQYF.

The V and J genes are TRBV6-5 and TRBJ1-5; D is unclear. Between the trimmed V and J ends, which lost 0 bases and 7 bases, there was a span of 10 bases. This CDR3 has 14 residues. Germline lookup yields CDR1 MNHEY and CDR2 SVGAGI. The DNA for the CDR3 is TGTGCCAGCAGTTACTCGAATGGGAACCAGCCCCAGCATTTT. It yields the protein CASSYSNGNQPQHF.

V is TRBV4-1 and J is TRBJ2-5, with D possibly being TRBD1 (6 bases). The ends were cut back, 1 base at V and 4 bases at J, with 13 bases in the middle. The germline gives CDR1 MGHRA, CDR2 YSYEKL. The CDR3 runs to 15 residues. This CDR3 is CASSQVGAMGETQYF. Written as DNA, the CDR3 is TGCGCCAGCAGCCAAGTGGGGGCAATGGGAGAGACCCAGTACTTC.

The chain carries TRBV19 and TRBJ2-7, with TRBD1 matching 10 bases. The V and J ends lost 8 bases and 6 bases, in that order; junction bases with no gene match: 10. Germline-derived CDR1 and CDR2 are LNHDA and SQIVND (reference sequence). The CDR3 totals 14 residues. The CDR3 sequence: CASSQSGTGVEQYF. CDR3 bases: TGTGCCAGTTCCCAATCCGGGACAGGGGTCGAGCAGTACTTC.

J is TRBJ2-7 and V is TRBV28, with D unresolved. The germline gives CDR1 MDHEN, CDR2 SYDVKM. The CDR3 has 9 residues. Trimming stripped 10 bases from V and 7 bases from J, with 8 bases between. The DNA of the CDR3 is TGTGCCACCCTGGGGGAGCAGTACTTC. Translation: CATLGEQYF.

The chain employs TRBV11-3 and TRBJ2-2; 10 bases are a match to TRBD2. Germline loops: CDR1 SGHNT, CDR2 YENEEA. This CDR3 is built from 15 residues. With V trimmed by 6 bases and J by 7 bases, 8 bases remained unmatched. The CDR3 sequence: CASSQTSGSRGELFF. CDR3 nucleotides: TGTGCCAGCAGTCAGACTAGCGGGTCACGCGGGGAGCTGTTTTTT.

The CDR3 DNA sequence: TGTGCCAGTAGTATAGATCAGAGGGCAGGGGAGTGGAACAATCAGCCCCAGCATTTT. Its translation is CASSIDQRAGEWNNQPQHF. The chain has TRBV19 and TRBJ1-5, with D tentatively TRBD1 (6 bases). Trimming stripped 0 bases from V and 3 bases from J, with 21 bases between. The CDR3 is made up of 19 amino acids. Per the germline V gene, CDR1 is LNHDA and CDR2 is SQIVND (reference sequence).

V gene TRBV10-1 combines with J gene TRBJ2-1; TRBD2 aligns across 13 bases. Germline CDR1 WNHNN, CDR2 SYGVQD (reference sequence). V lost 6 bases to trimming and J lost 4 bases; unmatched junction nucleotides: 9. The CDR3 contains 17 residues. CDR3 region: CASSGLAGALFYNEQFF. CDR3 bases: TGCGCCAGCAGCGGACTAGCGGGAGCGCTCTTTTACAATGAGCAGTTCTTC.

The chain combines TRBV7-8 with TRBJ2-1; D is ambiguous. Trimming shortened V by 2 bases and J by 3 bases, and 11 bases separated the two germline ends. Germline V lookup: CDR1 SGHVS, CDR2 FQNEAQ. The CDR3 sequence is 15 residues long. In nucleotides, the CDR3 is TGTGCCAGCAGCTTATCTAGTCTCCGCTACAATGAGCAGTTCTTC. It translates to CASSLSSLRYNEQFF.

J is TRBJ2-7 and V is TRBV9; possible D gene TRBD2, 5 bases. Germline V gives CDR1 SGDLS, CDR2 YYNGEE. The CDR3 loop spans 13 amino acids. V lost 4 bases and J 6 bases, leaving 14 bases between the germline ends. CDR3 nucleotides: TGTGCCAGCAGCCCTAGGGCGGGCAGCGAGCAGTACTTC. It specifies CASSPRAGSEQYF.

The V call is TRBV19, the J call TRBJ2-1; unclear D gene. Trimming took off 5 bases at V and 3 bases at J, with 8 bases between the two ends. The germline gives CDR1 LNHDA, CDR2 SQIVND (reference sequence). The CDR3 contains 13 residues. The CDR3: CASSLLGYNEQFF. The CDR3 bases are TGTGCCAGTAGTCTGCTCGGCTACAATGAGCAGTTCTTC.

The rearrangement joins TRBV10-2 to TRBJ1-1; a possible D gene is TRBD1 (6 bases). Germline CDR1 and CDR2: WSHSY and SAAADI. The CDR3 contains 14 residues. Trimming stripped 3 bases from V and 10 bases from J, with 18 bases between. CDR3 bases: TGCGCCAGCAGTGATGCGGGGGCAGGAGCGGTAGCTTTCTTT. It yields the protein CASSDAGAGAVAFF.

J is TRBJ2-1 and V is TRBV10-2, with 9 bases fitting TRBD2. The CDR3 loop spans 16 amino acids. Germline V lookup: CDR1 WSHSY, CDR2 SAAADI. With 8 bases clipped from V and 8 bases from J, the junction kept 16 bases outside the gene matches. The CDR3: CASLGLASSGFDEQFF. The CDR3 DNA sequence: TGCGCCAGCCTCGGACTAGCGAGTTCGGGATTCGATGAGCAGTTCTTC.

This clone was counted a single time. The rearrangement links TRBV15 to TRBJ2-7; TRBD2 matches 10 bases. Germline V lookup: CDR1 LNHNV, CDR2 YYDKDF (reference sequence). The CDR3 has 17 amino acids. The trim removed 1 base at V and 0 bases at J, leaving 6 bases unmatched. CDR3 sequence (DNA): TGTGCCACCAGCAGAGCCTCTCGGACTAGCGGCTCCTACGAGCAGTACTTC. Translation: CATSRASRTSGSYEQYF.

This chain links TRBV5-6 with TRBJ2-7, with TRBD2 matching 7 bases. V shed 1 base and J 2 bases; nucleotides not matched to a gene: 9. Germline V CDR1 and CDR2: SGHDT, YYEEEE. This CDR3 has 16 residues. CDR3 amino acids: CASSLKRLAATYEQYF. In DNA, the CDR3 is TGTGCCAGCAGCTTGAAGAGACTAGCTGCGACCTACGAGCAGTACTTC.

The rearrangement uses TRBV11-2 and TRBJ2-1; D not certain. The CDR3 is made up of 15 amino acids. The V and J ends lost 4 bases and 0 bases respectively, with 10 bases between them. CDR1 is SGHAT, CDR2 FQNNGV, per germline. The CDR3 spells CASSSSRNSYNEQFF. The CDR3 DNA reads TGTGCCAGCAGCTCAAGTAGGAACTCCTACAATGAGCAGTTCTTC.

CDR3 amino acids: CASSLGQDLYEQYF. As DNA, the CDR3 is TGTGCCAGCAGTTTAGGACAGGACCTCTACGAGCAGTACTTC. The gene calls are TRBV6-1 and TRBJ2-7; 7 positions match TRBD1. The germline V gene encodes CDR1 MNHNS and CDR2 SASEGT. The CDR3 has 14 residues. Losses at the gene ends were 5 bases for V and 3 bases for J; bases not matched to a gene: 7.

This clone was counted between two and nine times. The chain couples TRBV7-2 to TRBJ2-3; D not certain. This CDR3 is 14 amino acids long. V lost 5 bases to trimming and J lost 0 bases, with 9 bases between them. Per the germline V gene, CDR1 is SGHTA and CDR2 is FQGNSA. CDR3 nucleotides: TGTGCCAGCAGCCCGATGGCCAGCACAGATACGCAGTATTTT. Residues: CASSPMASTDTQYF.